A single T cell receptor beta chain is shown here with its context. The antigen this receptor binds is unknown. No qualities accompany the bases; no much larger clone lies one base away. The germline V gene supplies CDR1 MGHRA and CDR2 YSYEKL. The CDR3, from cysteine to phenylalanine, totals 17 residues. Just the 51-base CDR3 DNA is kept, in frame starting at base 1. V has 4 bases trimmed and J has 10 bases trimmed; junction bases matching no gene number 15. The record originates from a study of tumor-infiltrating lymphocytes in primary liver carcinoma (dated 2017 in TCRdb). About the study as a whole: Of the five patients, three men and two women aged 30 to 69 years, four had hepatocellular carcinoma and one had combined HCC and intrahepatic cholangiocarcinoma. The tumors of the five patients were staged as T1-T3 N0M0, with maximum diameters ranging from roughly 4.2 to 10 cm. Roughly 3.5 to 7.5 million productive TCRbeta reads were obtained per sample, and no significant difference in read depth was found between tissue types. TCRbeta repertoire sequencing, expression microarrays and whole-exome sequencing were combined in the study across five regions of each liver tumor, with adjacent normal tissue and blood also included. A total of roughly 35 specimens from 5 patients went through TCRbeta repertoire sequencing, namely 25 tumor regions, 5 adjacent noncancerous liver tissues and 5 peripheral blood samples. Reproducibility between technical replicate repertoires was high, with correlation coefficients above 0.95 and mean shared-clone rates approximately 0.9. Overall study outcomes, separate from this receptor: Because sequencing covered only the TCR beta chain and unpaired alpha chains were not captured, true repertoire diversity is likely underestimated. Repertoire overlap was higher between tumor regions (mean approximately 36%) than tumor-adjacent (approximately 17%) or tumor-blood (about 14%) pairs, consistent with antigen-driven expansion. Compared with blood, tumors had a significantly larger share of the repertoire taken up by the top 250 clones (p = 0.039). Since the samples were bulk and unsorted, there was no way to compare CD4+ and CD8+ T cell repertoires. With just four to six patients in the study, the authors point out that the findings should be validated in a larger study.

TCRbeta-specific cDNA was reverse-transcribed from approximately 0.5 ug total RNA using a constant-region primer and ProtoScript II reverse transcriptase. Construction of the TCRbeta libraries relied on three nested rounds of multiplex PCR, following a slightly modified ARM-PCR procedure. Multiplex TRBV1-TRBV30 forward primers and a Cbeta reverse primer were used in the first two PCR rounds, each of which was run for roughly 9 cycles. Sample barcodes and Illumina adapters were added in a final 25-cycle PCR with Deep VentR polymerase. Amplicons of 200-500 bp were gel-purified with a QIAquick gel extraction kit before sequencing. An Illumina HiSeq 2500 was used to sequence the TCRbeta amplicons with 250-bp paired-end reads. For the original study's pipeline: To recover full CDR3 sequences, reads were quality-trimmed using Trimmomatic v0.33 and paired reads were then merged using FLASH v1.2.11. V, D and J germline segments were assigned to the rearranged TCRbeta sequences by MiGEC v1.2.1b. Clonotype statistics, along with Shannon-Wiener diversity indices, were calculated using VDJtools v1.0.0. To reduce sampling bias, subsequent analyses other than the diversity analysis used only the 250 most abundant clonotypes in each sample. The public sequencing data were trimmed at Q25 with fastp and processed into clonotypes with MiXCR by TCRdb, which kept only in-frame beta chains. Rows matching on CDR3 protein sequence are summarized as one entry with the most common DNA and genes. None of the V and J calls come from the authors' own analysis; TCRdb made them. In all, the sample holds about 75,000 distinct CDR3 sequences, and approximately 62% of those were seen once. The ten largest account for 26% of the sample.

Without any cell sorting, total RNA and DNA were extracted together from about 20-30 mg of bulk tissue using the AllPrep DNA/RNA mini kit. Surgical resection was performed in China between November 2015 and 2016 on four to six patients with histopathologically diagnosed primary liver carcinoma. At the time of sampling, the patients were treatment-naive and had chronic HBV infection. Each fresh piece of tumor and adjacent tissue was cut in two, with one half stored in RNAlater at -80 degrees C and the other half sent for histology. Rearrangement joined TRBV4-1 to TRBJ2-1; 11 central bases correspond to TRBD1. The sample consisted of tumor-adjacent normal liver tissue. The source of this sequence is a man aged 35-49 years with primary liver carcinoma and hepatitis B virus infection. The sequenced DNA: TGCGCCAGCAGCCCCGGACAGGGGGCAAAAGGGTGCAACGAGCAGTTCTTC. Its protein is CASSPGQGAKGCNEQFF.